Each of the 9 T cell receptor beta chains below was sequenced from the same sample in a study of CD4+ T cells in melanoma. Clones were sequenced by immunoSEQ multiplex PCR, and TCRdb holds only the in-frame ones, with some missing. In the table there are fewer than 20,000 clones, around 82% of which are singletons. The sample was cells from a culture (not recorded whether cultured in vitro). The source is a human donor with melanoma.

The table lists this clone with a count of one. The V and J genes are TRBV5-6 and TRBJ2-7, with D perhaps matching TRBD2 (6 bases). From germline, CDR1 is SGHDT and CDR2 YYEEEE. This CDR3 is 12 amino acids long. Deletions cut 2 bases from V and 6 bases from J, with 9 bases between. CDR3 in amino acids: CASSLRGLEQYF. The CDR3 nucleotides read TGTGCCAGCAGCTTAAGGGGACTCGAGCAGTACTTC.

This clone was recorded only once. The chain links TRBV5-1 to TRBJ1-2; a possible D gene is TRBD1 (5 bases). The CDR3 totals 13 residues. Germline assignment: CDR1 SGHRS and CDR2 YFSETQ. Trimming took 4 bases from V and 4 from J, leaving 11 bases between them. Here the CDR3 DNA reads TGCGCCAGCAGCCTTCCGGGACCCTATGGCTACACCTTC. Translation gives CASSLPGPYGYTF.

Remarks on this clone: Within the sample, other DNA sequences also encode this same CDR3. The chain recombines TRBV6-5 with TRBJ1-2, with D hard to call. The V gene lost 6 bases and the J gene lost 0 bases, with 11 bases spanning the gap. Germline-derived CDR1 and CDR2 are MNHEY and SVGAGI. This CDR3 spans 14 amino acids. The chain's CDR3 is CASRSAGANYGYTF. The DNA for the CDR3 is TGTGCCAGCAGGTCGGCCGGAGCTAACTATGGCTACACCTTC.

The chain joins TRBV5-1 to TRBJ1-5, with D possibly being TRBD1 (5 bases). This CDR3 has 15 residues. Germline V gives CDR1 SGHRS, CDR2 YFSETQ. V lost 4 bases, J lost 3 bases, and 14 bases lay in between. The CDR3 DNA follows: TGCGCCAGCAGCACCGACGGCAGGGTCAATCAGCCCCAGCATTTT. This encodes CASSTDGRVNQPQHF.

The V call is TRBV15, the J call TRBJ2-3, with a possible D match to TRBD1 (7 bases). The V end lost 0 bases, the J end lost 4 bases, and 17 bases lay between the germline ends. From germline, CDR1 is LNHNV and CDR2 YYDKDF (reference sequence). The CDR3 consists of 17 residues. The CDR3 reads CATSREGRGRIADTQYF. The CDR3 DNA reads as TGTGCCACCAGCAGAGAGGGCAGGGGGAGGATAGCAGATACGCAGTATTTT. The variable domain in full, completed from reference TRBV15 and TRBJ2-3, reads DAMVIQNPRYQVTQFGKPVTLSCSQTLNHNVMYWYQQKSSQAPKLLFHYYDKDFNNEADTPDNFQSRRPNTSFCFLDIRSPGLGDTAMYLCATSREGRGRIADTQYFGPGTRLTVL.

In nucleotides, the CDR3 is TGTGCCAGCGGGGATCCGAACTATGGCTACACCTTC. It encodes CASGDPNYGYTF. The chain combines TRBV7-6 with TRBJ1-2; D gene ambiguous. Between the trimmed V and J ends, which lost 8 bases and 2 bases, there was a span of 9 bases. The CDR3 consists of 12 residues. Germline-derived CDR1 and CDR2 are SGHVS and FNYEAQ.

CDR3 nucleotides: TGCAGCGTTGGTAGCTACACCTTC. Protein: CSVGSYTF. This rearrangement joins TRBV29-1 to TRBJ1-2; D is undetermined. The CDR3 is 8 residues long. Looked up from germline, CDR1 is SQVTM and CDR2 is ANQGSEA. Trimming shortened V by 4 bases and J by 9 bases, and 3 bases separated the two germline ends.

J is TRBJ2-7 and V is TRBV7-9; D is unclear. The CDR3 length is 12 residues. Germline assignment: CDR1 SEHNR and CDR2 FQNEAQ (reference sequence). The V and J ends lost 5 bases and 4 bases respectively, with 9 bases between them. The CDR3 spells CASSGQLYEQYF. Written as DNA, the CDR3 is TGTGCCAGCAGCGGGCAATTGTACGAGCAGTACTTC.

CDR3 DNA sequence: TGTGCCAGCAGCTTGACTAGCGGGGGGGGGACGAATGAGCAGTACTTC. As protein: CASSLTSGGGTNEQYF. V gene TRBV5-4 combines with J gene TRBJ2-7, with 13 bases that match TRBD2. Germline V gene lookup returns CDR1 SGHNT and CDR2 YYREEE (reference sequence). Unmatched junction bases numbered 8, after V lost 1 base and J lost 7 bases. This CDR3 region has 16 residues.